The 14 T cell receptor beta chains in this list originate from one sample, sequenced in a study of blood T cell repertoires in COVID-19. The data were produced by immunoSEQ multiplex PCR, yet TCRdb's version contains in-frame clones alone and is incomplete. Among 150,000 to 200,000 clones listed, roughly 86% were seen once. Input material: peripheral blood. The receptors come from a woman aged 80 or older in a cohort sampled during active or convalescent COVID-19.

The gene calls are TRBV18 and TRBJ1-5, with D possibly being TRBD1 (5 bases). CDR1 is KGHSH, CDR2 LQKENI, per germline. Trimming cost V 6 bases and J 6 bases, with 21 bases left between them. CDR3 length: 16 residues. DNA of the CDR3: TGTGCCAGCTCGGAGGGACGGCCAGGTAAGGGTCAGCCCCAGCATTTT. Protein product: CASSEGRPGKGQPQHF.

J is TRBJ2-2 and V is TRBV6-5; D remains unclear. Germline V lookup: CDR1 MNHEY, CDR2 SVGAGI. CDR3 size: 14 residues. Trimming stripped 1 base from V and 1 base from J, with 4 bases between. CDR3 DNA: TGTGCCAGCAGTTACTTGAGGAACACCGGGGAGCTGTTTTTT. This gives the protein CASSYLRNTGELFF.

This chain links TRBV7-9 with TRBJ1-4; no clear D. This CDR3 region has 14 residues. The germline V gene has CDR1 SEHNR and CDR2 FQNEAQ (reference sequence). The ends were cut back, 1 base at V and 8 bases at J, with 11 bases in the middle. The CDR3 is CASSLESSGEKLFF. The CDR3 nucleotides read TGTGCCAGCAGCTTAGAGAGTTCGGGAGAAAAACTGTTTTTT.

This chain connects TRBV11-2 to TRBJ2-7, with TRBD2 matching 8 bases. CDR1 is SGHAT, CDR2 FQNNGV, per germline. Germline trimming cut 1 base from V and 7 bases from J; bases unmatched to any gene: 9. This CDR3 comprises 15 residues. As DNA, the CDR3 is TGTGCCAGCAGCTTAGCCTCTGGCCGCGGGGGGGAGCAGTACTTC. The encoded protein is CASSLASGRGGEQYF.

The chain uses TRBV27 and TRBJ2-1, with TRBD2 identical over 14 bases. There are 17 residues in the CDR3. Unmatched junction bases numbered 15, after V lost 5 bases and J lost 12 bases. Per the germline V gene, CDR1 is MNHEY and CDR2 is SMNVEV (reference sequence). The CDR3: CASSLWGLAGAPEWQFF. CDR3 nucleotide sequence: TGTGCCAGCAGTCTTTGGGGACTAGCGGGGGCCCCGGAATGGCAGTTCTTC.

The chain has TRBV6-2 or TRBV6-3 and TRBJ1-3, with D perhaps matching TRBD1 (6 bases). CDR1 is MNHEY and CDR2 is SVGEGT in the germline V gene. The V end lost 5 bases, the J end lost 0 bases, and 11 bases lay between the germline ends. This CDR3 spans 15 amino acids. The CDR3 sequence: CASSRGQFSGNTIYF. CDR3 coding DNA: TGTGCCAGCAGTCGGGGACAATTCTCTGGAAACACCATATATTTT.

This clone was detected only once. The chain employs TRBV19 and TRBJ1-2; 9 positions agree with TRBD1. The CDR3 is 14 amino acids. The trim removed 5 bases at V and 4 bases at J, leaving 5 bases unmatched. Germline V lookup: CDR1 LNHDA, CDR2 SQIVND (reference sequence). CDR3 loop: CASSEGGQGYGYTF. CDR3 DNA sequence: TGTGCCAGTAGTGAAGGGGGACAGGGCTATGGCTACACCTTC. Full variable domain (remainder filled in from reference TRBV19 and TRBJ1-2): DGGITQSPKYLFRKEGQNVTLSCEQNLNHDAMYWYRQDPGQGLRLIYYSQIVNDFQKGDIAEGYSVSREKKESFPLTVTSAQKNPTAFYLCASSEGGQGYGYTFGSGTRLTVV.

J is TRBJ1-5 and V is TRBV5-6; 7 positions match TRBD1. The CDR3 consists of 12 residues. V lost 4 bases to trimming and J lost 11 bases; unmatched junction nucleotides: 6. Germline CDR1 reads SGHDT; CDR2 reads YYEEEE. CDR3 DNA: TGTGCCAGCAGCCTAACGACAGGGACCCAGCATTTT. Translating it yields CASSLTTGTQHF.

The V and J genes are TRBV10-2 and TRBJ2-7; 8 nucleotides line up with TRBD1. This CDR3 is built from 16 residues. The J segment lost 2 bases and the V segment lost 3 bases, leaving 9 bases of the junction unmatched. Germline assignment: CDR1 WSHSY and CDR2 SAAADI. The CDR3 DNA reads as TGCGCCAGCAGTGACAGGGGGCGCTTTGACGCCTACGAGCAGTACTTC. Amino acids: CASSDRGRFDAYEQYF.

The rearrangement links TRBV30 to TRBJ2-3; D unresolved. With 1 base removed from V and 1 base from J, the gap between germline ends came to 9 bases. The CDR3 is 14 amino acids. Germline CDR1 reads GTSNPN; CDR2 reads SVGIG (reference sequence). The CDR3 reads CAWSGPSGTDTQYF. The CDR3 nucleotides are TGTGCCTGGAGTGGGCCCAGCGGCACAGATACGCAGTATTTT.

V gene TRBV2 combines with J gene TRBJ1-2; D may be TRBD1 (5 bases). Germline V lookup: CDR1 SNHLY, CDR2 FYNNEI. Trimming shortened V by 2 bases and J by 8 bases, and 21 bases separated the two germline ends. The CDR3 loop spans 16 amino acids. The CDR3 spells CASSEQSPRVGAGYTF. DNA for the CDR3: TGTGCCAGCAGTGAACAGTCCCCCCGGGTAGGGGCAGGCTACACCTTC.

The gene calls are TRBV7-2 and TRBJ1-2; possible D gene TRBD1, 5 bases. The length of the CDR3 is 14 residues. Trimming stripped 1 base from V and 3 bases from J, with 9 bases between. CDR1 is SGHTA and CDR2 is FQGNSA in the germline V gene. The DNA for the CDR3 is TGTGCCAGCAGCTTAGATCCGGGGGACTATGGCTACACCTTC. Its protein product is CASSLDPGDYGYTF. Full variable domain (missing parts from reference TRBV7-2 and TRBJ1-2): GAGVSQSPSNKVTEKGKDVELRCDPISGHTALYWYRQSLGQGLEFLIYFQGNSAPDKSGLPSDRFSAERTGGSVSTLTIQRTQQEDSAVYLCASSLDPGDYGYTFGSGTRLTVV.

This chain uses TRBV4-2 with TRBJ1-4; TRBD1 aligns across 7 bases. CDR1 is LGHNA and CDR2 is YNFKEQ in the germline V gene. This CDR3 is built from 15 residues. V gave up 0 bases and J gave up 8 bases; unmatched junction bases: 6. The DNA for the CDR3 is TGTGCCAGCAGCCAAGAGGCAGGGGGATTCGAAAAACTGTTTTTT. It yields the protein CASSQEAGGFEKLFF.

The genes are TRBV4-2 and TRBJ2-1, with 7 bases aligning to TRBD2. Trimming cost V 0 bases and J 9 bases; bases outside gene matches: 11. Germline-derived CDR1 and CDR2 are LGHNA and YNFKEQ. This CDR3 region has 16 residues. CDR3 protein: CASSQDRWEGPSEQFF. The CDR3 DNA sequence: TGTGCCAGCAGCCAAGATCGGTGGGAGGGCCCGTCTGAGCAGTTCTTC.